This TCR beta chain was sequenced during a study of regulatory T cells in long-lasting Graves disease. Time point here: newly diagnosed GD, antithyroid drugs for less than 3 months. RNA extracted from PBMCs served as the sequencing template. This clonotype was seen at least ten times. Arm-PCR of CDR3 regions and iRepertoire HTBI primers were the basis on which TCR beta libraries were built. TCRdb processed the multiplex PCR reads anew with MiXCR; each CDR3 protein has one entry. The table lists a few hundred thousand distinct CDR3 sequences, about an eighth of them singletons. Germline V gene data show CDR1 as SEHNR and CDR2 as FQNEAQ (reference sequence). Trimming stripped 3 bases from V and 4 bases from J, with 15 bases between. This CDR3 is built from 15 residues. These data also featured in a second study, about T cells in Graves' hyperthyroidism and ophthalmopathy. From that study: Exclusion of a patient resulted from uncontrolled infection, other autoimmune disease, pregnancy or lactation. The HTBI primer set served for first-round RT-PCR of the TCR CDR3.

This material consisted of peripheral blood mononuclear cells (PBMCs), taken at new diagnosis, from a patient treated with antithyroid drugs. The chain links TRBV7-9 to TRBJ1-1, with TRBD1 as a possible D gene (5 bases). This sequence originates from a woman under 30 with Graves disease. The CDR3 DNA reads as TGTGCCAGCAGCTTTTATTCAGGGTCGGGCACTGAAGCTTTCTTT. It is translated as CASSFYSGSGTEAFF.